The following is a T cell receptor beta chain sequence with its context. The data are from a study of blood T cell repertoires in COVID-19. Study background: Sites in the United States, Italy and Spain provided acute and convalescent COVID-19 samples.

This table comes from immunoSEQ multiplex PCR, and its TCRdb copy is limited to in-frame clones, with some not included. The sample lists roughly 99,000 clones, more than 70% occurring once. There are 15 residues in the CDR3. Trimming at V came to 6 bases and at J to 8 bases, leaving 13 bases not matched to a gene. Looked up from germline, CDR1 is SGHRS and CDR2 is YFSETQ. This chain connects TRBV5-1 to TRBJ2-1; TRBD2 matches 8 bases. The sequenced sample was peripheral blood. The TCR was taken from a man aged 35 to 55 with active or convalescent COVID-19. CDR3 residues: CASKVNSGRTHEQFF. The DNA of the CDR3 is TGCGCCAGCAAGGTAAACAGCGGGAGAACCCATGAGCAGTTCTTC.